The T cell receptor beta chain described here comes from a study of breast tumors, draining lymph nodes, adjacent tissues. This CDR3 has 14 residues. The V end was cut by 2 bases, the J end by 8 bases, with 13 bases between. CDR1 is SGHAT, CDR2 FQDESV, per germline (reference sequence). This clonotype was seen ten or more times. The antigen remains undetermined. The lymph nodes were axillary draining lymph nodes from breast cancer patients. TCRdb ran MiXCR on the multiplex PCR reads and lists one entry per CDR3 protein. The data contain 200,000 to 300,000 distinct CDR3 sequences, about 33% of them singletons. Findings and caveats of the study: The lymph node origin of tumor T cells was framed as consistent with a hypothesis, not demonstrated.

The genes are TRBV11-1 and TRBJ2-1, with D perhaps matching TRBD2 (6 bases). Sequencing input: axillary lymph node tissue. The TCR comes from a female donor with breast cancer. Some clones in this sample may be carry-over from other donors' samples. The CDR3 DNA follows: TGTGCCAGCAGCTTACTGGGCGGGATCGATGAGCAGTTCTTC. Translated: CASSLLGGIDEQFF.